This T cell receptor (beta chain) derives from a study of technical replicates of blood from a few donors. J gave up 2 bases and V 7 bases, and 8 bases lay outside the gene matches. Germline V gene lookup returns CDR1 LNHDA and CDR2 SQIVND (reference sequence). The CDR3 runs to 15 residues. Sequenced by immunoSEQ multiplex PCR; TCRdb stores in-frame clones only, minus some. The table shows 30,000 to 40,000 clones, with around 94% occurring only once. The chain uses TRBV19 and TRBJ1-5, with 7 bases that match TRBD1. The clonotype originates from a human donor in good health. Some clones in this sample may be carry-over from other donors' samples. The material sequenced was PBMCs. The CDR3 is CASTKDRVGNQPQHF. Written as DNA, the CDR3 is TGTGCCAGTACTAAAGACAGGGTGGGCAATCAGCCCCAGCATTTT. Full variable domain (outside the CDR3, taken from reference TRBV19 and TRBJ1-5): DGGITQSPKYLFRKEGQNVTLSCEQNLNHDAMYWYRQDPGQGLRLIYYSQIVNDFQKGDIAEGYSVSREKKESFPLTVTSAQKNPTAFYLCASTKDRVGNQPQHFGDGTRLSIL.